This T cell receptor beta chain comes out of a study of cytomegalovirus exposure and HLA in healthy donors. This clone has just a few counts. The antigen remains unidentified. The study ran its PCR with 60 Vbeta and 13 Jbeta primers. TCRdb's table, derived via immunoSEQ multiplex PCR, lists solely in-frame clones and lacks some. This sample carries 150,000 or so clones, approximately 70% of them seen once, and the ten largest clones take under 2.5%. The germline V gene has CDR1 MDHEN and CDR2 SYDVKM. With 2 bases removed from V and 2 bases from J, the gap between germline ends came to 3 bases. This CDR3 is built from 12 residues. Findings and limits, study-wide: In vitro confirmation showed a few CMV-associated chains to be CMV antigen specific. In a later analysis, a missense DCLRE1C variant was linked to TCR beta V- and J-gene trimming.

Sequences were obtained from PBMCs. The chain carries TRBV28 and TRBJ1-1; D unclear. The receptor comes from a woman aged 60-75 years in good health and CMV-seropositive. The CDR3 protein is CASSLQNTEAFF. CDR3 sequence (DNA): TGTGCCAGCAGTTTACAAAACACTGAAGCTTTCTTT.